This is a list of T cell receptor beta chains from one sample in a study of graft-versus-host responses after intestinal transplantation. Assay used: immunoSEQ multiplex PCR; TCRdb lists only in-frame clones, some missing. The sample contains 45,000 to 60,000 clones, roughly 91% of which appear only once. These receptors are not linked to any known antigen. Specimen: unstimulated CD4+ T cells sorted from spleen or lymph node cells, collected before transplant. These receptors were obtained from a human donor who was the organ donor for an intestinal transplant. The CDR3 runs from the conserved cysteine through the conserved F or W. The order of the fields is J gene, V gene, clone size, D gene, CDR3 protein, CDR3 DNA. D genes are given only for firm matches. Size values are once, few and many counts, or a class for expanded clones, and some rows have none.

j_gene: TRBJ2-3
v_gene: TRBV15
abundance: .
d_gene: .
CDR3aa: CATSRGDAGTDTQYF
CDR3nt: TGTGCCACCAGCAGAGGGGACGCAGGCACAGATACGCAGTATTTT

j_gene: TRBJ2-7
v_gene: TRBV12-5
abundance: .
d_gene: TRBD1
CDR3aa: CASRGTGVNEQYF
CDR3nt: TGTGCTAGTCGCGGGACAGGGGTTAACGAGCAGTACTTC

j_gene: TRBJ2-7
v_gene: TRBV11-3
abundance: few
d_gene: TRBD2
CDR3aa: CASSWTSAYEQYF
CDR3nt: TGTGCCAGCAGCTGGACTAGCGCCTACGAGCAGTACTTC

j_gene: TRBJ2-7
v_gene: TRBV7-9
abundance: .
d_gene: .
CDR3aa: CASSLARGGSYEQYF
CDR3nt: TGTGCCAGCAGCTTAGCTAGAGGGGGGTCCTACGAGCAGTACTTC

j_gene: TRBJ2-3
v_gene: TRBV5-1
abundance: .
d_gene: .
CDR3aa: CASSLAGVRSTDTQYF
CDR3nt: TGCGCCAGCAGCTTGGCGGGAGTCCGAAGCACAGATACGCAGTATTTT

j_gene: TRBJ2-3
v_gene: TRBV4-3
abundance: .
d_gene: .
CDR3aa: CASSQEASENTQYF
CDR3nt: TGCGCCAGCAGCCAAGAAGCTAGCGAGAATACGCAGTATTTT

j_gene: TRBJ2-2
v_gene: TRBV5-6
abundance: .
d_gene: .
CDR3aa: CASSWAGGGGELFF
CDR3nt: TGTGCCAGCAGCTGGGCCGGTGGGGGCGGGGAGCTGTTTTTT

j_gene: TRBJ2-2
v_gene: TRBV7-9
abundance: .
d_gene: TRBD2
CDR3aa: CASSPRLAGNTGELFF
CDR3nt: TGTGCCAGCAGCCCACGACTAGCGGGGAACACCGGGGAGCTGTTTTTT

j_gene: TRBJ1-5
v_gene: TRBV18
abundance: once
d_gene: .
CDR3aa: CASSRLPGTSNQPQHF
CDR3nt: TGTGCCAGCTCACGATTACCCGGGACTAGCAATCAGCCCCAGCATTTT

j_gene: TRBJ2-7
v_gene: TRBV6-1
abundance: .
d_gene: TRBD1
CDR3aa: CASSRGQGNYEQYF
CDR3nt: TGTGCCAGCAGTAGAGGACAGGGAAATTACGAGCAGTACTTC

j_gene: TRBJ2-4
v_gene: TRBV13
abundance: few
d_gene: TRBD1
CDR3aa: CASSLGGTGKGNIQYF
CDR3nt: TGTGCCAGCAGCTTAGGGGGGACAGGGAAGGGGAACATTCAGTACTTC

j_gene: TRBJ2-5
v_gene: TRBV11-2
abundance: once
d_gene: TRBD1
CDR3aa: CASSLGTGGGETQYF
CDR3nt: TGTGCCAGCAGCTTAGGGACAGGGGGAGGTGAGACCCAGTACTTC

j_gene: TRBJ2-5
v_gene: TRBV29-1
abundance: once
d_gene: TRBD2
CDR3aa: CSVDRAGVGETQYF
CDR3nt: TGCAGCGTGGACCGTGCGGGGGTGGGAGAGACCCAGTACTTC

j_gene: TRBJ2-7
v_gene: TRBV19
abundance: .
d_gene: .
CDR3aa: CASSIAGFFYEQYF
CDR3nt: TGTGCCAGTAGTATAGCAGGATTCTTCTACGAGCAGTACTTC

j_gene: TRBJ2-1
v_gene: TRBV9
abundance: .
d_gene: TRBD1
CDR3aa: CASSGTGHSYNEQFF
CDR3nt: TGTGCCAGCAGCGGGACAGGGCACTCCTACAATGAGCAGTTCTTC

j_gene: TRBJ2-5
v_gene: TRBV6-5
abundance: .
d_gene: .
CDR3aa: CASSSRGGQETQYF
CDR3nt: TGTGCCAGCAGTTCAAGAGGGGGCCAAGAGACCCAGTACTTC

j_gene: TRBJ2-1
v_gene: TRBV5-4
abundance: .
d_gene: TRBD2
CDR3aa: CASSLDLAGGNEQFF
CDR3nt: TGTGCCAGCAGCTTGGACCTAGCGGGAGGGAATGAGCAGTTCTTC

j_gene: TRBJ2-3
v_gene: TRBV4-3
abundance: .
d_gene: TRBD2
CDR3aa: CASSRGVAGGADAQYF
CDR3nt: TGCGCCAGCAGCCGAGGAGTAGCGGGAGGGGCAGATGCGCAGTATTTT

j_gene: TRBJ2-7
v_gene: TRBV5-4
abundance: .
d_gene: TRBD2
CDR3aa: CASSFGGRAYEQYF
CDR3nt: TGTGCCAGCAGCTTTGGCGGGAGGGCCTACGAGCAGTACTTC

j_gene: TRBJ2-1
v_gene: TRBV5-5
abundance: .
d_gene: .
CDR3aa: CASSVGTPSHNEQLF
CDR3nt: TGTGCCAGCAGCGTCGGGACCCCCAGCCACAATGAGCAGCTCTTC

j_gene: TRBJ2-2
v_gene: TRBV18
abundance: .
d_gene: .
CDR3aa: CASSRGGTGELFF
CDR3nt: TGTGCCAGCTCACGCGGTGGCACCGGGGAGCTGTTTTTT

j_gene: TRBJ2-5
v_gene: TRBV30
abundance: once
d_gene: .
CDR3aa: CAWSVLKETQYF
CDR3nt: TGTGCCTGGAGTGTATTGAAGGAGACCCAGTACTTC

j_gene: TRBJ1-3
v_gene: TRBV19
abundance: .
d_gene: TRBD1
CDR3aa: CASSRDSSGNTIYF
CDR3nt: TGTGCCAGTAGCCGGGACAGCTCTGGAAACACCATATATTTT

j_gene: TRBJ2-7
v_gene: TRBV28
abundance: .
d_gene: .
CDR3aa: CASSSHRASPYEQYF
CDR3nt: TGTGCCAGCAGTTCACACCGGGCCAGCCCCTACGAGCAGTACTTC

j_gene: TRBJ2-7
v_gene: TRBV7-2
abundance: once
d_gene: .
CDR3aa: CASSSGVRASYEQYF
CDR3nt: TGTGCCAGCAGCTCCGGGGTACGGGCTTCCTACGAGCAGTACTTC

j_gene: TRBJ1-2
v_gene: TRBV19
abundance: .
d_gene: TRBD1
CDR3aa: CASNPGQGRYGYTF
CDR3nt: TGTGCCAGTAACCCCGGACAGGGACGGTATGGCTACACCTTC

j_gene: TRBJ2-3
v_gene: TRBV11-3
abundance: .
d_gene: TRBD1
CDR3aa: CASSLSGTATDTQYF
CDR3nt: TGTGCCAGCAGCTTATCCGGGACAGCGACAGATACGCAGTATTTT

j_gene: TRBJ2-3
v_gene: TRBV5-1
abundance: .
d_gene: .
CDR3aa: CASSLAGTTDTQYF
CDR3nt: TGCGCCAGCAGCTTGGCAGGCACCACAGATACGCAGTATTTT

j_gene: TRBJ2-2
v_gene: TRBV7-6
abundance: .
d_gene: .
CDR3aa: CASSFGARAGELFF
CDR3nt: TGTGCCAGCAGCTTCGGGGCTAGAGCCGGGGAGCTGTTTTTT

j_gene: TRBJ2-7
v_gene: TRBV27
abundance: .
d_gene: TRBD2
CDR3aa: CASSLTSGSHYEQYF
CDR3nt: TGTGCCAGCAGTCTAACTAGCGGAAGCCACTACGAGCAGTACTTC

j_gene: TRBJ2-3
v_gene: TRBV7-7
abundance: .
d_gene: TRBD2
CDR3aa: CASSSSGRLTDTQYF
CDR3nt: TGTGCTAGCAGCTCTAGCGGGAGATTGACAGATACGCAGTATTTT

j_gene: TRBJ2-3
v_gene: TRBV21-1
abundance: .
d_gene: .
CDR3aa: CASSRHTDTQYF
CDR3nt: TGTGCCAGCAGTAGACACACAGATACGCAGTATTTT

j_gene: TRBJ2-3
v_gene: TRBV5-6
abundance: once
d_gene: .
CDR3aa: CASSLQAPTDTQYF
CDR3nt: TGTGCCAGCAGCTTGCAAGCTCCGACAGATACGCAGTATTTT

j_gene: TRBJ1-1
v_gene: TRBV15
abundance: .
d_gene: .
CDR3aa: CATSNRASGYAFF
CDR3nt: TGTGCCACCAGTAATCGGGCGTCTGGTTACGCTTTCTTT

j_gene: TRBJ2-2
v_gene: TRBV10-3
abundance: .
d_gene: TRBD2
CDR3aa: CAISEAGLAGGLDTGELFF
CDR3nt: TGTGCCATCAGTGAGGCGGGACTAGCGGGAGGTTTGGACACCGGGGAGCTGTTTTTT

j_gene: TRBJ2-7
v_gene: TRBV7-2
abundance: once
d_gene: .
CDR3aa: CASSRTDTYEQYF
CDR3nt: TGTGCCAGCAGCCGTACAGATACCTACGAGCAGTACTTC

j_gene: TRBJ1-2
v_gene: TRBV11-3
abundance: .
d_gene: TRBD1
CDR3aa: CASSLRQGAYGYTF
CDR3nt: TGTGCCAGCAGCCTCCGACAGGGGGCGTATGGCTACACCTTC

j_gene: TRBJ1-1
v_gene: TRBV7-9
abundance: .
d_gene: .
CDR3aa: CASNRGLNTEAFF
CDR3nt: TGTGCCAGCAACCGGGGTCTGAACACTGAAGCTTTCTTT

j_gene: TRBJ2-3
v_gene: TRBV30
abundance: .
d_gene: TRBD2
CDR3aa: CAWSVRRTSGSTDTQYF
CDR3nt: TGTGCCTGGAGTGTACGGCGGACTAGCGGGAGCACAGATACGCAGTATTTT

j_gene: TRBJ2-3
v_gene: TRBV7-2
abundance: .
d_gene: TRBD2
CDR3aa: CASSFRTSSTQYF
CDR3nt: TGTGCCAGCAGCTTTCGGACTAGCAGTACGCAGTATTTT